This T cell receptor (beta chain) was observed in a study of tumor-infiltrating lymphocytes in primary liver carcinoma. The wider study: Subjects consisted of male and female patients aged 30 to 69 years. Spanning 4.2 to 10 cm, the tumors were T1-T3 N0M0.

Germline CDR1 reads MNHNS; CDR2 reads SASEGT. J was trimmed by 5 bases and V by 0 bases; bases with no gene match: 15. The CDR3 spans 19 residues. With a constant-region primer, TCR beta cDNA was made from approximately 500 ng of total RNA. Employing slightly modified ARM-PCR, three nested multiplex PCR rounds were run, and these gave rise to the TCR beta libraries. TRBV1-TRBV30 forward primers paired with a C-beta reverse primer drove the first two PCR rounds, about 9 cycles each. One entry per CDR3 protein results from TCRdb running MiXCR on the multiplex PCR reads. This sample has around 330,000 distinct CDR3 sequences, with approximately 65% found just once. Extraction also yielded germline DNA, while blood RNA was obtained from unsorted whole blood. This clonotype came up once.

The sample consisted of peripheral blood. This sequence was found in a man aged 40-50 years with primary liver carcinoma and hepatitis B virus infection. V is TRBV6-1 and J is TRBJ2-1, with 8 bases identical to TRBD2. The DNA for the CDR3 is TGTGCCAGCAGTGAAGCCCGGAACCCGGGACTAGGGTCGCACAATGAGCAGTTCTTC. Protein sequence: CASSEARNPGLGSHNEQFF.